This TCR beta chain comes out of a study of Graves' ophthalmopathy and Graves' hyperthyroidism. The CDR3 is made up of 15 amino acids. Deletions cut 4 bases from V and 0 bases from J, with 13 bases between. CDR1 and CDR2 (germline): SGHRS, YFSETQ. This clonotype has at least ten counts. RNA served as the template for amplifying TCR beta CDR3 regions. HTBI-primed first-round RT-PCR preceded second-round multiplex PCR. TCRdb processed the multiplex PCR reads anew with MiXCR; each CDR3 protein has one entry. The sample contains 350,000 to 400,000 distinct CDR3 sequences, around 20% of which appear only once.

The receptor was isolated from a woman under 30 with Graves' ophthalmopathy. What was sequenced was peripheral blood. This chain joins TRBV5-1 and TRBJ1-1; TRBD1 is a possible D gene (6 bases). The CDR3 DNA reads as TGCGCCAGCAGCCCCGGCTCAGGGGTGAACACTGAAGCTTTCTTT. Translated: CASSPGSGVNTEAFF.